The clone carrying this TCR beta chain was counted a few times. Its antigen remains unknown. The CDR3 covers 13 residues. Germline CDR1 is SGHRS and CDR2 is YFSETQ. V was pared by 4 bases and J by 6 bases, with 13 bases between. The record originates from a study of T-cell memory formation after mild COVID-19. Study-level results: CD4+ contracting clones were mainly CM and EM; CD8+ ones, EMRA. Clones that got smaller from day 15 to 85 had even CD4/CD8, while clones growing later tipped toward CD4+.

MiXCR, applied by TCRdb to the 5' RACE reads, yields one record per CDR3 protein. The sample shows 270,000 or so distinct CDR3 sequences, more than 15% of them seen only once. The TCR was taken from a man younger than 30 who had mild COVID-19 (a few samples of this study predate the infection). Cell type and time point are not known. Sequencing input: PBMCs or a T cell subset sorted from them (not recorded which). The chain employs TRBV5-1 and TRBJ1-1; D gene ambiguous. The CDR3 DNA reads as TGCGCCAGCAGCGCCGTAGAAGCCGCTGAAGCTTTCTTT. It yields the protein CASSAVEAAEAFF.